This T cell receptor (beta chain) was sequenced for a study of cytomegalovirus exposure and HLA in healthy donors. This clone appeared once. Per germline, CDR1 SGHRS and CDR2 YFSETQ. This CDR3 has 15 residues. Trimming stripped 4 bases from V and 5 bases from J, with 18 bases between. The PCR made use of 60 Vbeta and 13 Jbeta primers. The protocol was immunoSEQ multiplex PCR, while the TCRdb copy is restricted to in-frame clones and leaves out a portion. Here the sample spans some 130,000 clones, 73% being singletons. The source material was PBMCs. The sequence was obtained from a woman aged 40 to 50 in good health and CMV-seronegative. The chain has TRBV5-1 and TRBJ2-5; D possibly corresponds to TRBD1 (5 bases). Here the CDR3 DNA reads TGCGCCAGCAGCCCCGACACTCTAAGGGGCGAGACCCAGTACTTC. Encoded protein: CASSPDTLRGETQYF. The full variable domain, with the rest looked up from reference TRBV5-1 and TRBJ2-5, is KAGVTQTPRYLIKTRGQQVTLSCSPISGHRSVSWYQQTPGQGLQFLFEYFSETQRNKGNFPGRFSGRQFSNSRSEMNVSTLELGDSALYLCASSPDTLRGETQYFGPGTRLLVL.